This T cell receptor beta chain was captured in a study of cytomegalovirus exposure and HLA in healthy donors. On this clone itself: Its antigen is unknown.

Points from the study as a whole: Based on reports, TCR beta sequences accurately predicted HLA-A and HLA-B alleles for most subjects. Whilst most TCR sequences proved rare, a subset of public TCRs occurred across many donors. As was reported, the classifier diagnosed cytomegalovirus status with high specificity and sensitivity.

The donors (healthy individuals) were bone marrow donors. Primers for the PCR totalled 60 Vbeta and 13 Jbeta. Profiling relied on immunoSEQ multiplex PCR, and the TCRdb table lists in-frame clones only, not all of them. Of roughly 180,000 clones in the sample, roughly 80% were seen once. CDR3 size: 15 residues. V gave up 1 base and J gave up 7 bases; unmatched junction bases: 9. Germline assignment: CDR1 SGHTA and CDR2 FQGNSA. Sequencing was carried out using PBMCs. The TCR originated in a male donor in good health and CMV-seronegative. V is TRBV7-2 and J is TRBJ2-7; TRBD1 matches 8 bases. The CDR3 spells CASSLGVRGLGEQYF. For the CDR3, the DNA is TGTGCCAGCAGCTTAGGAGTCAGGGGGCTTGGGGAGCAGTACTTC.